This TCR beta chain was observed in a study of metastatic and nonmetastatic thyroid tumors. Overall study context: Across blood and tumor or nodule tissue, repertoires from malignant and benign thyroid patients were compared with one another.

There are many counts of this clone. Until they underwent thyroid surgery, no patient had received any treatment. In the original processing: The study's classifier, a distant-metastasis tool for papillary thyroid cancer, was built using CDR3 differences across clinicopathological groups. TCRdb re-called clones via MiXCR from the PCR reads. TCRdb's processing, not the authors' own work, is the source of the V and J calls. Of under 95,000 clones listed, over 8.5% are singletons. The CDR3 is 14 amino acids. With 1 base clipped from V and 1 base from J, the junction kept 1 base outside the gene matches. The germline V gene encodes CDR1 SGHRS and CDR2 YFSETQ.

Sequenced input: blood. The sequence was collected from a female donor with papillary thyroid cancer or a benign thyroid nodule (not recorded which). Some clones in this sample may be carry-over from other donors' samples. The chain links TRBV5-1 to TRBJ2-7; 8 bases line up with TRBD2. The DNA for the CDR3 is TGCGCCAGCAGCTTGCGGGGGGGGTCCTACGAGCAGTACTTC. Translated: CASSLRGGSYEQYF.